The next 24 T cell receptor beta chains were all read from a single sample in a study of blood T cell repertoires in COVID-19. The method was immunoSEQ multiplex PCR; TCRdb's version includes in-frame clones alone and lacks a portion of them. In the table there are approximately 220,000 clones, roughly four fifths of which are singletons. Sequencing was done on a sample of peripheral blood. These receptors were collected from a woman between 70 and 85 years old with acute or convalescent COVID-19.

This chain uses TRBV5-4 with TRBJ1-3; D call uncertain. With 4 bases removed from V and 2 bases from J, the gap between germline ends came to 13 bases. Germline values: CDR1 SGHNT, CDR2 YYREEE (reference sequence). This CDR3 is 15 amino acids long. Written as DNA, the CDR3 is TGTGCCAGCAGCCCACTCAAGGAGCCTGGAAACACCATATATTTT. It codes for CASSPLKEPGNTIYF.

The rearrangement uses TRBV10-1 and TRBJ2-2, with TRBD2 matching 7 bases. With 6 bases clipped from V and 7 bases from J, the junction kept 11 bases outside the gene matches. Germline-derived CDR1 and CDR2 are WNHNN and SYGVQD (reference sequence). The CDR3 is 15 residues long. This CDR3 reads CASSGAAGSHGELFF. In DNA, the CDR3 is TGCGCCAGCAGCGGGGCAGCGGGGTCTCACGGGGAGCTGTTTTTT.

The chain joins TRBV12-3 or TRBV12-4 to TRBJ1-2; no reliable D call. Deletions cut 4 bases from V and 0 bases from J, with 6 bases between. The CDR3 totals 13 residues. The CDR3: CASSSETNYGYTF. CDR3 sequence (DNA): TGTGCCAGCAGTTCTGAGACTAACTATGGCTACACCTTC.

The chain carries TRBV7-9 and TRBJ2-5; D may be TRBD1 (7 bases). With 2 bases removed from V and 1 base from J, the gap between germline ends came to 8 bases. Germline V lookup: CDR1 SEHNR, CDR2 FQNEAQ (reference sequence). The CDR3 spans 14 residues. CDR3 nucleotides: TGTGCCAGCAGCTTACAGGGGGGCCAAGAGACCCAGTACTTC. Residues: CASSLQGGQETQYF.

This chain links TRBV7-6 with TRBJ2-3, with 7 bases lining up with TRBD2. This CDR3 is 16 amino acids long. The V gene end was trimmed by 1 base and the J gene end by 2 bases; junction bases not matched to a gene: 6. Germline V CDR1 and CDR2: SGHVS, FNYEAQ. The CDR3 nucleotides read TGTGCCAGCAGCTTAGGAGGGCGGGGGAACACAGATACGCAGTATTTT. It translates to CASSLGGRGNTDTQYF. Complete variable domain (other parts from reference TRBV7-6 and TRBJ2-3): GAGVSQSPRYKVTKRGQDVALRCDPISGHVSLYWYRQALGQGPEFLTYFNYEAQQDKSGLPNDRFSAERPEGSISTLTIQRTEQRDSAMYRCASSLGGRGNTDTQYFGPGTRLTVL.

The V and J genes are TRBV12-3 or TRBV12-4 and TRBJ1-1; 7 positions match TRBD1. The V segment lost 1 base and the J segment 6 bases; nucleotides outside the gene matches: 2. The CDR3 runs to 13 residues. The DNA for the CDR3 is TGTGCCAGCAGTTTAGGGGGGACAGCTGAAGCTTTCTTT. It specifies CASSLGGTAEAFF.

V is TRBV4-3 and J is TRBJ2-2; 9 bases align to TRBD1. Germline V gene lookup returns CDR1 LGHNA and CDR2 YSLEER. Unmatched junction bases numbered 5, after V lost 1 base and J lost 5 bases. This CDR3 contains 16 residues. The chain's CDR3 is CASSQAGTGITGELFF. Written as DNA, the CDR3 is TGCGCCAGCAGCCAAGCCGGGACAGGGATAACCGGGGAGCTGTTTTTT.

The CDR3 DNA is TGTGCCAGCAGTGCGACAGGCCTTAACTCCTACGAGCAGTACTTC. It specifies CASSATGLNSYEQYF. The rearrangement links TRBV28 to TRBJ2-7, with TRBD1 as a possible D gene (6 bases). The V gene's germline CDR1 is MDHEN and CDR2 SYDVKM. The CDR3 length is 15 residues. V lost 5 bases, J lost 0 bases, and 14 bases lay in between. The full variable domain, in which reference TRBV28 and TRBJ2-7 provide the parts outside the CDR3, is DVKVTQSSRYLVKRTGEKVFLECVQDMDHENMFWYRQDPGLGLRLIYFSYDVKMKEKGDIPEGYSVSREKKERFSLILESASTNQTSMYLCASSATGLNSYEQYFGPGTRLTVT.

This clone has only a few counts. The DNA for the CDR3 is TGTGCCAGCAGCCAAGATAGACAGACTAATCAGCCCCAGCATTTT. It encodes CASSQDRQTNQPQHF. This rearrangement joins TRBV4-2 to TRBJ1-5; weak D call: TRBD1 (5 bases). This CDR3 contains 15 residues. Germline loops: CDR1 LGHNA, CDR2 YNFKEQ. V was cut by 0 bases and J by 4 bases, with 10 bases left in between.

CDR3 in DNA: TGTGCCAGCAGCTGGGGGCCAGGGGGCAACCAAGAGACCCAGTACTTC. It encodes CASSWGPGGNQETQYF. The V call is TRBV5-5, the J call TRBJ2-5; 8 nucleotides match TRBD1. Losses at the gene ends were 3 bases for V and 0 bases for J; bases not matched to a gene: 7. The CDR3 runs 16 residues. CDR1 and CDR2 (germline): SGHKS, YYEKEE (reference sequence).

The genes are TRBV5-1 and TRBJ1-1; the D gene is possibly TRBD1 (6 bases). V gave up 4 bases and J gave up 5 bases, with 21 bases separating them. Per the germline V gene, CDR1 is SGHRS and CDR2 is YFSETQ. This CDR3 contains 16 residues. As DNA, the CDR3 is TGCGCCAGCAGCCCCTCGACGGGGGGCGTTTCGACTGAAGCTTTCTTT. This gives the protein CASSPSTGGVSTEAFF.

Details on this clone: Other DNA sequences in this sample translate to the same CDR3. The gene calls are TRBV4-3 and TRBJ2-2; 7 bases align to TRBD1. The CDR3 sequence is 14 residues long. Trimming removed 3 bases from V and 6 bases from J; junction bases left unmatched: 4. CDR1 and CDR2 from the germline V gene are LGHNA and YSLEER. The DNA of the CDR3 is TGCGCCAGCAGCCACGGTACAGGGGCCGGGGAGCTGTTTTTT. It translates to CASSHGTGAGELFF.

The chain uses TRBV7-9 and TRBJ2-5; 11 nucleotides line up with TRBD2. Germline V gene data show CDR1 as SEHNR and CDR2 as FQNEAQ (reference sequence). The CDR3 is 19 amino acids. V lost 3 bases and J lost 4; bases outside the gene matches: 16. This chain's CDR3 is CASSFTGARLAGGGETQYF. DNA of the CDR3: TGTGCCAGCAGCTTTACAGGGGCTCGGCTAGCGGGGGGTGGAGAGACCCAGTACTTC.

The CDR3, as DNA: TGTGCCAGCAGCCCCACTCTAGGGACAGGAAACACCATATATTTT. Its translation: CASSPTLGTGNTIYF. The chain couples TRBV3-1 (or the pseudogene TRBV3-2) to TRBJ1-3, with D perhaps TRBD1 (6 bases). Looked up from germline, CDR1 is LGHDT and CDR2 is YNNKEL (reference sequence). The length of the CDR3 is 15 residues. The germline V and J ends were trimmed by 4 bases and 4 bases, with 14 bases remaining between them.

The chain uses TRBV5-1 and TRBJ2-1; possibly TRBD1 for D (5 bases). Trimming removed 0 bases at V and 10 bases at J, with 11 bases between. Germline lookup yields CDR1 SGHRS and CDR2 YFSETQ. The CDR3 covers 13 residues. The CDR3 here is CASSLGQQVEQFF. DNA for the CDR3: TGCGCCAGCAGCTTGGGTCAACAGGTCGAGCAGTTCTTC.

The rearrangement uses TRBV3-1 (or the pseudogene TRBV3-2) and TRBJ2-2; 10 bases match TRBD2. V lost 8 bases, J lost 6 bases, and 6 bases stayed unmatched. CDR3 length: 14 amino acids. Looked up from germline, CDR1 is LGHDT and CDR2 is YNNKEL (reference sequence). This CDR3 reads CASWERGGAGELFF. As DNA, the CDR3 is TGTGCCAGCTGGGAGCGGGGGGGCGCCGGGGAGCTGTTTTTT.

This chain connects TRBV5-1 to TRBJ2-3, with 8 bases identical to TRBD1. Germline CDR1 and CDR2: SGHRS and YFSETQ. V lost 3 bases and J lost 4; bases outside the gene matches: 7. The CDR3 is 15 residues long. The CDR3 region has the DNA TGCGCCAGCAGCTCCCGACAGGGGTTGGCAGATACGCAGTATTTT. Translation: CASSSRQGLADTQYF.

The chain joins TRBV4-3 to TRBJ1-4; D unresolved. Germline V gene data show CDR1 as LGHNA and CDR2 as YSLEER. The germline V and J ends were trimmed by 3 bases and 5 bases, with 10 bases remaining between them. The CDR3 is 14 residues long. CDR3 in amino acids: CASSQTGLNEKLFF. DNA of the CDR3: TGCGCCAGCAGCCAGACCGGGTTGAATGAAAAACTGTTTTTT.

This chain links TRBV2 with TRBJ1-4, with 7 bases lining up with TRBD1. The CDR3 length is 15 residues. Per germline, CDR1 SNHLY and CDR2 FYNNEI. Germline trimming cut 4 bases from V and 0 bases from J; bases unmatched to any gene: 2. The CDR3 bases are TGTGCCAGCAGTGGCGACAGGGCAACTAATGAAAAACTGTTTTTT. This sequence encodes CASSGDRATNEKLFF.

The chain links TRBV11-2 to TRBJ1-2, with TRBD1 matching over 7 bases. J was trimmed by 5 bases and V by 5 bases; bases with no gene match: 5. The CDR3 is 13 amino acids. Germline-derived CDR1 and CDR2 are SGHAT and FQNNGV. The CDR3 DNA is TGTGCCAGCAGCCCAGACAGGGAGTATGGCTACACCTTC. The encoded protein is CASSPDREYGYTF.

The chain's CDR3 is CASSQVSGGPDTQYF. In nucleotides, the CDR3 is TGCGCCAGCAGCCAAGTCTCAGGGGGCCCAGATACGCAGTATTTT. This rearrangement joins TRBV4-3 to TRBJ2-3, with TRBD1 identical over 8 bases. This CDR3 has 15 amino acids. With V trimmed by 1 base and J by 4 bases, 4 bases remained unmatched. The germline gives CDR1 LGHNA, CDR2 YSLEER.

This clone was seen a few times. The chain carries TRBV30 and TRBJ1-6, with 12 bases fitting TRBD1. With 8 bases clipped from V and 11 bases from J, the junction kept 13 bases outside the gene matches. The CDR3 is 15 residues long. In germline, CDR1 is GTSNPN, CDR2 SVGIG (reference sequence). CDR3 loop: CATSIRDRGLTPLHF. In DNA form, the CDR3 reads TGTGCCACGAGCATTCGGGACAGGGGGCTGACACCCCTCCACTTT.

V is TRBV5-1 and J is TRBJ1-6, with D unclear. V was shortened by 3 bases and J by 11 bases, with 18 bases between the two germline ends. The CDR3 totals 15 residues. Per the germline V gene, CDR1 is SGHRS and CDR2 is YFSETQ. As DNA, the CDR3 is TGCGCCAGCAGCTCATCAGGACTGGGTCCGGCACCCCTCCACTTT. Protein product: CASSSSGLGPAPLHF.

This chain uses TRBV5-1 with TRBJ2-7, with 11 bases matching TRBD1. The CDR3 is 15 residues long. Germline CDR1 is SGHRS and CDR2 is YFSETQ. V shed 4 bases, J shed 1 base, and the junction held 4 bases outside the gene matches. Here the CDR3 DNA reads TGCGCCAGCAGCCCGGACAGGGGGCTGTCCTACGAGCAGTACTTC. Translating it yields CASSPDRGLSYEQYF.